The 28 T cell receptor beta chains below come from one sample, sequenced in a study of blood T cell repertoires in COVID-19. The data were produced by immunoSEQ multiplex PCR, yet TCRdb's version contains in-frame clones alone and is incomplete. This sample has 400,000 or so clones, with about 87% found just once. What was sequenced was PBMCs or T cells enriched from blood (not recorded which). The receptors derive from a man in his forties in a cohort exposed to, infected with or recovered from COVID-19 (not recorded which).

V is TRBV4-1 and J is TRBJ1-2, with D uncertain. Germline V gives CDR1 MGHRA, CDR2 YSYEKL. The CDR3 has 14 residues. V lost 1 base to trimming and J lost 4 bases, with 10 bases between them. In DNA form, the CDR3 reads TGCGCCAGCAGCCAAGTGATCGGGTCCTATGGCTACACCTTC. This translates into CASSQVIGSYGYTF.

This sequence joins TRBV28 and TRBJ2-1; 14 positions match TRBD2. V trimming: 5 bases; J trimming: 6 bases; junction bases outside the gene matches: 18. This CDR3 contains 20 residues. Germline V lookup: CDR1 MDHEN, CDR2 SYDVKM. CDR3 protein: CASSSEPGQRTSGRTNEQFF. The CDR3 DNA reads as TGTGCCAGCAGTAGCGAGCCGGGACAGCGGACTAGCGGGAGGACCAATGAGCAGTTCTTC. Full variable domain (rest looked up from reference TRBV28 and TRBJ2-1): DVKVTQSSRYLVKRTGEKVFLECVQDMDHENMFWYRQDPGLGLRLIYFSYDVKMKEKGDIPEGYSVSREKKERFSLILESASTNQTSMYLCASSSEPGQRTSGRTNEQFFGPGTRLTVL.

V gene TRBV7-3 combines with J gene TRBJ2-7; 7 bases align to TRBD2. Germline V gene sequence: CDR1 SGHTA, CDR2 FQGTGA. After removal of 0 bases from V and 7 bases from J, the junction contained 9 bases not matched to a gene. This CDR3 is 15 amino acids long. CDR3: CASSLTLAAIGEQYF. In DNA, the CDR3 is TGTGCCAGCAGCTTAACCCTAGCGGCCATTGGGGAGCAGTACTTC.

The rearrangement uses TRBV6-5 and TRBJ1-1; 8 nucleotides match TRBD1. Looked up from germline, CDR1 is MNHEY and CDR2 is SVGAGI. The CDR3 contains 14 residues. V trimming: 7 bases; J trimming: 4 bases; junction bases outside the gene matches: 8. CDR3 nucleotide sequence: TGTGCCAGCAAGGGGGGCACAGGGGGCACTGAAGCTTTCTTT. It yields the protein CASKGGTGGTEAFF.

J is TRBJ2-1 and V is TRBV14, with 9 positions matching TRBD1. V lost 4 bases and J lost 10; bases outside the gene matches: 11. Per the germline V gene, CDR1 is SGHDN and CDR2 is FVKESK. The CDR3 is 15 residues long. Here the CDR3 DNA reads TGTGCCAGCAGCCCCAGTGGGACAGGGCCTTGGGAGCAGTTCTTC. It is translated as CASSPSGTGPWEQFF.

This chain joins TRBV11-2 and TRBJ2-2, with TRBD2 as a possible D gene (6 bases). Germline V gives CDR1 SGHAT, CDR2 FQNNGV. The CDR3 is made up of 18 amino acids. V dropped 6 bases and J dropped 0 bases, with 20 bases sitting between them. The CDR3: CASSHKPPSDTNTGELFF. The CDR3, as DNA: TGTGCCAGCAGTCATAAACCCCCTAGCGATACGAACACCGGGGAGCTGTTTTTT.

The chain employs TRBV27 and TRBJ2-1, with a possible D match to TRBD2 (6 bases). Looked up from germline, CDR1 is MNHEY and CDR2 is SMNVEV (reference sequence). The CDR3 is 19 residues long. V dropped 6 bases and J dropped 0 bases, with 24 bases sitting between them. The CDR3 is CASSYINLGAGSSYNEQFF. The CDR3 bases are TGTGCCAGCAGCTACATAAACTTAGGGGCCGGGAGCTCCTACAATGAGCAGTTCTTC.

The chain links TRBV10-3 to TRBJ1-6; TRBD1 matches at 9 bases. CDR3 length equals 15 residues. Trimming took 2 bases from V and 9 from J; bases not matched to a gene: 5. Germline V CDR1 and CDR2: ENHRY, SYGVKD. As DNA, the CDR3 is TGTGCCATCAGTGAGGGGACAGGGTATGGTTCACCCCTCCACTTT. Translation gives CAISEGTGYGSPLHF.

This rearrangement joins TRBV15 to TRBJ1-1, with a possible D match to TRBD1 (6 bases). CDR1 is LNHNV and CDR2 is YYDKDF in the germline V gene (reference sequence). V was trimmed by 1 base and J by 8 bases, leaving 11 bases between them. The CDR3 runs 13 residues. CDR3 in amino acids: CATSRGPGTEAFF. DNA of the CDR3: TGTGCCACCAGCAGAGGCCCTGGGACAGAAGCTTTCTTT.

The chain has TRBV19 and TRBJ2-3, with TRBD1 as a possible D gene (7 bases). The ends were cut back, 3 bases at V and 5 bases at J, with 12 bases in the middle. CDR1 and CDR2 (germline): LNHDA, SQIVND (reference sequence). This CDR3 comprises 14 residues. CDR3 nucleotides: TGTGCCAGTAGTATTGGGCAGGGGGGAGATACGCAGTATTTT. The encoded protein is CASSIGQGGDTQYF.

The chain recombines TRBV7-8 with TRBJ2-1, with TRBD2 matching 10 bases. Germline-derived CDR1 and CDR2 are SGHVS and FQNEAQ. V shed 5 bases and J 4 bases; nucleotides not matched to a gene: 8. The CDR3 runs to 16 residues. CDR3 in amino acids: CASSSRGAGGYNEQFF. The CDR3 DNA is TGTGCCAGCAGCAGCCGCGGAGCGGGAGGGTACAATGAGCAGTTCTTC.

The genes are TRBV28 and TRBJ1-2; TRBD1 matches 9 bases. Trimming removed 1 base from V and 8 bases from J; junction bases left unmatched: 8. Germline assignment: CDR1 MDHEN and CDR2 SYDVKM. The CDR3 has 15 residues. Written as DNA, the CDR3 is TGTGCCAGCAGTTTATTGGTCCGGGACAGGGAAGGCTACACCTTC. Protein: CASSLLVRDREGYTF.

The CDR3 bases are TGTGCCAGCTCTCCAGACAGGGGGCAGGTCACTGAAGCTTTCTTT. It encodes CASSPDRGQVTEAFF. This chain connects TRBV18 to TRBJ1-1; TRBD1 matches 10 bases. V was pared by 6 bases and J by 4 bases, with 8 bases of the junction left unmatched. The germline V gene encodes CDR1 KGHSH and CDR2 LQKENI. The CDR3 is 15 amino acids.

V gene TRBV11-2 combines with J gene TRBJ2-7, with a possible D match to TRBD2 (5 bases). The CDR3 totals 12 residues. Looked up from germline, CDR1 is SGHAT and CDR2 is FQNNGV. V was pared by 3 bases and J by 6 bases, with 9 bases between. The CDR3 is CASSLSRVEQYF. Here the CDR3 DNA reads TGTGCCAGCAGCTTGTCGAGGGTCGAGCAGTACTTC.

This chain joins TRBV28 and TRBJ2-5; D perhaps matches TRBD1 (5 bases). The V end lost 11 bases, the J end lost 5 bases, and 21 bases lay between the germline ends. Per germline, CDR1 MDHEN and CDR2 SYDVKM. The CDR3 is 14 residues long. For the CDR3, the DNA is TGTGCCTCCCAAGGAAGGGGTGGAATGGAGACCCAGTACTTC. It codes for CASQGRGGMETQYF.

The chain employs TRBV30 and TRBJ2-3; 7 bases are shared with TRBD2. This CDR3 is 15 amino acids long. The V segment lost 5 bases and the J segment 0 bases; nucleotides outside the gene matches: 8. Per germline, CDR1 GTSNPN and CDR2 SVGIG (reference sequence). CDR3 amino acids: CAWGEGSTSTDTQYF. Written as DNA, the CDR3 is TGTGCCTGGGGGGAGGGATCCACTAGCACAGATACGCAGTATTTT.

This clone was seen a single time. The V gene is TRBV28, the J gene TRBJ1-2; 7 bases fit TRBD1. The V and J ends lost 4 bases and 4 bases, in that order; junction bases with no gene match: 6. This CDR3 is built from 14 residues. Germline V gene data show CDR1 as MDHEN and CDR2 as SYDVKM. CDR3 DNA: TGTGCCAGCAGTTATGGGGACAGAGTCTATGGCTACACCTTC. As protein: CASSYGDRVYGYTF.

CDR3 in DNA: TGTGCCAGCAGCGTATCCCCATCCGGGACATCTGGCTACACCTTC. It is translated as CASSVSPSGTSGYTF. This chain uses TRBV9 with TRBJ1-2, with a tentative D call TRBD1 (6 bases). The ends were cut back, 1 base at V and 7 bases at J, with 17 bases in the middle. From germline, CDR1 is SGDLS and CDR2 YYNGEE. This CDR3 has 15 amino acids. The entire variable domain, with the rest obtained from reference TRBV9 and TRBJ1-2, is as follows: DSGVTQTPKHLITATGQRVTLRCSPRSGDLSVYWYQQSLDQGLQFLIQYYNGEERAKGNILERFSAQQFPDLHSELNLSSLELGDSALYFCASSVSPSGTSGYTFGSGTRLTVV.

The rearrangement uses TRBV19 and TRBJ1-3; D may be TRBD1 (6 bases). The CDR3 spans 15 residues. Trimming shortened V by 3 bases and J by 2 bases, and 11 bases separated the two germline ends. In germline, CDR1 is LNHDA, CDR2 SQIVND (reference sequence). The CDR3 protein is CASSMKGVPGNTIYF. The CDR3 DNA is TGTGCCAGTAGTATGAAGGGGGTCCCTGGAAACACCATATATTTT.

The gene calls are TRBV27 and TRBJ2-1, with TRBD2 matching 8 bases. J gave up 0 bases and V 5 bases, and 9 bases lay outside the gene matches. Germline V lookup: CDR1 MNHEY, CDR2 SMNVEV (reference sequence). The CDR3 runs 17 residues. The CDR3 reads CASSESFSGISYNEQFF. As DNA, the CDR3 is TGTGCCAGCAGTGAGTCCTTTAGCGGGATCTCCTACAATGAGCAGTTCTTC.

This clone has only one observation. The chain has TRBV9 and TRBJ1-2; TRBD1 agrees at 10 bases. Germline CDR1 reads SGDLS; CDR2 reads YYNGEE. The trim removed 0 bases at V and 6 bases at J, leaving 8 bases unmatched. CDR3 length equals 16 residues. In nucleotides, the CDR3 is TGTGCCAGCAGCGTAGACACGGGACAGGGGTCTGATGGCTACACCTTC. Its protein product is CASSVDTGQGSDGYTF.

The chain employs TRBV2 and TRBJ2-2; 14 nucleotides agree with TRBD2. Germline V CDR1 and CDR2: SNHLY, FYNNEI. J gave up 6 bases and V 6 bases, and 3 bases lay outside the gene matches. The CDR3 is 15 amino acids. CDR3 nucleotide sequence: TGTGCCAGCAGGGGGACTAGCGGGAGCGCCGGGGAGCTGTTTTTT. This sequence encodes CASRGTSGSAGELFF.

This chain links TRBV28 with TRBJ1-5; D is unresolved. Germline V gives CDR1 MDHEN, CDR2 SYDVKM. V lost 7 bases and J 6 bases, leaving 16 bases between the germline ends. The CDR3 consists of 14 residues. The CDR3 reads CASKPGSLGQPQHF. CDR3 coding DNA: TGTGCCAGCAAACCGGGAAGTTTGGGTCAGCCCCAGCATTTT.

This clone was seen only once. The chain links TRBV4-2 to TRBJ2-3; 8 nucleotides agree with TRBD2. This CDR3 has 17 residues. Germline values: CDR1 LGHNA, CDR2 YNFKEQ. V shed 5 bases, J shed 0 bases, and the junction held 10 bases outside the gene matches. The CDR3 sequence is CASSVRLAHSSTDTQYF. The DNA of the CDR3 is TGTGCCAGCAGCGTACGACTAGCGCACTCTAGCACAGATACGCAGTATTTT.

The V call is TRBV9, the J call TRBJ2-7; tentative D call: TRBD1 (5 bases). Germline CDR1 reads SGDLS; CDR2 reads YYNGEE. The CDR3 is 13 amino acids. The ends were cut back, 0 bases at V and 6 bases at J, with 10 bases in the middle. The CDR3 here is CASSVATDSEQYF. In DNA form, the CDR3 reads TGTGCCAGCAGCGTAGCTACAGACAGCGAGCAGTACTTC.

The rearrangement uses TRBV4-2 and TRBJ1-6; the D is unclear. Germline values: CDR1 LGHNA, CDR2 YNFKEQ. Trimming took 5 bases from V and 7 from J, leaving 15 bases between them. The CDR3 is 15 amino acids. The CDR3 region is CASSSEPDGNSPLHF. The DNA of the CDR3 is TGTGCCAGCAGCTCCGAACCAGACGGGAATTCACCCCTCCACTTT.

The chain's CDR3 is CASSSGLSNQPQHF. The CDR3 DNA is TGTGCCAGCAGCTCAGGACTGAGCAATCAGCCCCAGCATTTT. The gene calls are TRBV11-2 and TRBJ1-5; no clear D. The CDR3 is 14 residues long. Germline assignment: CDR1 SGHAT and CDR2 FQNNGV. Deletions cut 4 bases from V and 1 base from J, with 8 bases between.

The genes are TRBV7-2 and TRBJ2-5; the D is unclear. The CDR3 has 14 amino acids. Trimming removed 3 bases from V and 0 bases from J, with 8 bases in between. Germline V gene lookup returns CDR1 SGHTA and CDR2 FQGNSA. Here the CDR3 reads CASSFTRNQETQYF. CDR3 sequence (DNA): TGTGCCAGCAGCTTCACGAGGAACCAAGAGACCCAGTACTTC. The full variable domain, in which reference TRBV7-2 and TRBJ2-5 provide the parts outside the CDR3, is GAGVSQSPSNKVTEKGKDVELRCDPISGHTALYWYRQSLGQGLEFLIYFQGNSAPDKSGLPSDRFSAERTGGSVSTLTIQRTQQEDSAVYLCASSFTRNQETQYFGPGTRLLVL.